Listed here are 9 T cell receptor beta chains from one sample, sequenced in a study of PD-L1 blockade in urothelial cancer (dated by TCRdb to the late 2010s). This sample's time point label indicates: pretreatment peripheral blood. Libraries were built with the immunoSEQ multiplex PCR assay. What TCRdb holds here is the immuneACCESS table cut down to in-frame rearrangements. Part of the clones is not present; checked against another copy, under half of the missing clones reflect an unresolved V gene, and the others are unexplained. The sample table shows over 45,000 clones, and 86% are seen once. About 20% of the sample rests with the top ten. The sample was PBMCs, taken around atezolizumab (anti-PD-L1) treatment. These receptors came from a man in his sixties with urothelial cancer.

This rearrangement joins TRBV10-2 to TRBJ2-7; maybe TRBD1 (6 bases). The CDR3 is made up of 12 amino acids. CDR1 is WSHSY and CDR2 is SAAADI in the germline V gene. The V and J ends lost 6 bases and 7 bases respectively, with 13 bases between them. The CDR3 nucleotides are TGCGCCAGCAGGACAGGAGGCGGGGAGCAGTACTTC. Translating it yields CASRTGGGEQYF.

V usage is TRBV6-4 and J usage is TRBJ2-1; 7 positions agree with TRBD1. V shed 1 base and J 4 bases; nucleotides not matched to a gene: 7. The CDR3 is 16 amino acids. From germline, CDR1 is MRHNA and CDR2 SNTAGT. DNA of the CDR3: TGTGCCAGCAGTGACTTCTTGGGGACAGATTACAATGAGCAGTTCTTC. It translates to CASSDFLGTDYNEQFF.

The J gene is TRBJ2-2, the V gene TRBV2; 11 bases are shared with TRBD2. CDR1 is SNHLY and CDR2 is FYNNEI in the germline V gene. The CDR3 contains 15 residues. With V trimmed by 3 bases and J by 9 bases, 6 bases remained unmatched. CDR3 amino acids: CASSDALAGVRELFF. DNA of the CDR3: TGTGCCAGCAGTGATGCACTAGCGGGAGTCCGGGAGCTGTTTTTT.

This chain uses TRBV10-3 with TRBJ1-3, with a weak D call TRBD1 (5 bases). CDR1 is ENHRY, CDR2 SYGVKD, per germline. CDR3 length: 13 residues. The germline V and J ends were trimmed by 3 bases and 2 bases, with 5 bases remaining between them. The CDR3 DNA reads TGTGCCATCAGTGACAGGGCTGGAAACACCATATATTTT. Its translation is CAISDRAGNTIYF.

The chain couples TRBV11-3 to TRBJ2-7, with unresolved D. V lost 0 bases and J 6 bases, leaving 9 bases between the germline ends. The CDR3 has 13 amino acids. Germline V CDR1 and CDR2: SGHNT, YENEEA. Here the CDR3 DNA reads TGTGCCAGCAGCTTAGAGGTACGGAGCGAGCAGTACTTC. As protein: CASSLEVRSEQYF.

This rearrangement joins TRBV5-1 to TRBJ1-1, with 8 bases aligning to TRBD1. This CDR3 has 15 residues. The V gene end was trimmed by 2 bases and the J gene end by 0 bases; junction bases not matched to a gene: 3. In germline, CDR1 is SGHRS, CDR2 YFSETQ. CDR3: CASSFRTGMNTEAFF. DNA for the CDR3: TGCGCCAGCAGCTTTCGGACAGGGATGAACACTGAAGCTTTCTTT.

This sequence joins TRBV11-2 and TRBJ1-1, with unresolved D. Germline V gene lookup returns CDR1 SGHAT and CDR2 FQNNGV. V lost 3 bases, J lost 1 base, and 6 bases lay in between. The CDR3 length is 13 residues. The DNA for the CDR3 is TGTGCCAGCAGCTTCCGGGAGAACACTGAAGCTTTCTTT. Translation: CASSFRENTEAFF.

V is TRBV5-6 and J is TRBJ2-7; the match to TRBD1 covers 8 bases. The CDR3 is 13 amino acids. Germline CDR1 and CDR2: SGHDT and YYEEEE. V shed 0 bases, J shed 6 bases, and the junction held 2 bases outside the gene matches. The CDR3 region is CASSLVTGGEQYF. The DNA of the CDR3 is TGTGCCAGCAGCTTGGTCACAGGGGGCGAGCAGTACTTC.

This clone was seen once. DNA of the CDR3: TGTGCCAGCAGGGAGCAGGGGGCTGCCTATGGCTACACCTTC. Its protein product is CASREQGAAYGYTF. This chain joins TRBV5-5 and TRBJ1-2; 8 bases fit TRBD1. The germline V gene encodes CDR1 SGHKS and CDR2 YYEKEE (reference sequence). The CDR3 runs to 14 residues. The V segment lost 5 bases and the J segment 4 bases; nucleotides outside the gene matches: 7.